This TCR beta chain stems from a study of Ad26.COV2.S vaccination and SARS-CoV-2 variants. Here immunoSEQ multiplex PCR was the method, and the copy in TCRdb shows in-frame clones only, minus some. The sample shows about 460,000 clones, 70% to 90% of them seen only once. The treatment: roughly 19 received Ad26.COV2.S at low or high dose, single or two shots; roughly 5 received placebo; per-sample allocation not given. Collection of samples fell on day 63 after the first vaccine or placebo injection. V gave up 0 bases and J gave up 3 bases, with 8 bases separating them. CDR1 and CDR2 from the germline V gene are SGHVS and FNYEAQ. The length of the CDR3 is 14 residues.

Sequencing was performed on peripheral blood, taken in a trial of Ad26.COV2.S vaccine versus placebo. This TCR derives from a person aged 18-65 years who received the Ad26.COV2.S COVID-19 vaccine or a placebo. V and J are TRBV7-6 and TRBJ2-5; D call uncertain. The CDR3 bases are TGTGCCAGCAGCTTAGCGGATCCCAAAGAGACCCAGTACTTC. Amino acid sequence: CASSLADPKETQYF.